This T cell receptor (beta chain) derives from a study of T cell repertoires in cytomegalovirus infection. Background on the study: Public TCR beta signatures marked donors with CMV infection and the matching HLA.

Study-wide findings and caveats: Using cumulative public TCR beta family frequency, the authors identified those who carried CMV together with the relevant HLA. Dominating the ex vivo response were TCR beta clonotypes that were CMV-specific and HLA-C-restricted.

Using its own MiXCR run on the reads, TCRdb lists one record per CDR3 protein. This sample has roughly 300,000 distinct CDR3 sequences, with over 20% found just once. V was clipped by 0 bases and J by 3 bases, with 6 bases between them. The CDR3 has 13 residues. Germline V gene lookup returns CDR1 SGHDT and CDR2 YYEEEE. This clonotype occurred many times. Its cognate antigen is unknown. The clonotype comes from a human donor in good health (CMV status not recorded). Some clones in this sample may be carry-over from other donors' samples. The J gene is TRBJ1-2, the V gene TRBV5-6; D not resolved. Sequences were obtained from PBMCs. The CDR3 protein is CASSLGQDYGYTF. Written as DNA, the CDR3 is TGTGCCAGCAGCTTGGGGCAGGACTATGGCTACACCTTC.